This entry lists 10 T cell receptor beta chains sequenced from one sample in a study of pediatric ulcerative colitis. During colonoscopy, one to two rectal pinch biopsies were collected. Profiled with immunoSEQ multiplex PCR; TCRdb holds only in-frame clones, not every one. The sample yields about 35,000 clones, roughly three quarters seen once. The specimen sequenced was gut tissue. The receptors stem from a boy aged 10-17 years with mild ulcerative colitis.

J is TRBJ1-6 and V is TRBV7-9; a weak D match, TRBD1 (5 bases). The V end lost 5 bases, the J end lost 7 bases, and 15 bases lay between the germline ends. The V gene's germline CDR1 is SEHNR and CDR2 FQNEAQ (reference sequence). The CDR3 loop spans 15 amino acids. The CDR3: CASSLTGPTNSPLHF. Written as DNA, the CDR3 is TGTGCCAGCAGCCTCACGGGACCGACGAATTCACCCCTCCACTTT.

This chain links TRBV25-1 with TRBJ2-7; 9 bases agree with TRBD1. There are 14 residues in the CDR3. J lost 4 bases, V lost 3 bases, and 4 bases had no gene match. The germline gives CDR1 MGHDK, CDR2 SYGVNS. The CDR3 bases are TGTGCCAGCAGTGAGACAGGGGGTACGTACGAGCAGTACTTC. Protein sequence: CASSETGGTYEQYF.

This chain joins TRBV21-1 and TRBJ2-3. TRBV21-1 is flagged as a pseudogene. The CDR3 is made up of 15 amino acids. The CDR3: CASSKVLRGTDTQYF. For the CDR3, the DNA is TGTGCCAGCAGCAAAGTTTTGAGGGGTACAGATACGCAGTATTTT.

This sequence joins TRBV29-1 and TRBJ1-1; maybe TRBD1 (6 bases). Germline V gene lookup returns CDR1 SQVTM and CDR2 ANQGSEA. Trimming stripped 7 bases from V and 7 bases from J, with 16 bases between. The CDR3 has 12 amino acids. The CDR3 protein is CSGGQFLGEAFF. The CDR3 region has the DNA TGCAGCGGGGGACAATTTTTGGGTGAAGCTTTCTTT.

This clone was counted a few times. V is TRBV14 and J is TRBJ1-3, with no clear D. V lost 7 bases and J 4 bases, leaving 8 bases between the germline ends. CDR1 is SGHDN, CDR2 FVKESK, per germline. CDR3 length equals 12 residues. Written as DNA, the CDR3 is TGTGCCAGCACCAAGATCGGAAACACCATATATTTT. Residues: CASTKIGNTIYF.

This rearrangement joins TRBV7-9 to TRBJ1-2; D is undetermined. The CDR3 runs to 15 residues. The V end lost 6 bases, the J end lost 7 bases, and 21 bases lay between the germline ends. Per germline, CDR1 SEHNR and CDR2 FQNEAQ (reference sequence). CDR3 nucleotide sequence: TGTGCCAGCAGTTCGCGGTTAGGGTCAAGAGGTGGCTACACCTTC. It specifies CASSSRLGSRGGYTF.

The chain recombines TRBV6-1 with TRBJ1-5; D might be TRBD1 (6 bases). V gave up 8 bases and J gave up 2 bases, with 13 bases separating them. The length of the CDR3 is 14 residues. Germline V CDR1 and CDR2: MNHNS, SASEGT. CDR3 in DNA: TGTGCCAGCCTGACAGGAAGTGGCAATCAGCCCCAGCATTTT. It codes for CASLTGSGNQPQHF.

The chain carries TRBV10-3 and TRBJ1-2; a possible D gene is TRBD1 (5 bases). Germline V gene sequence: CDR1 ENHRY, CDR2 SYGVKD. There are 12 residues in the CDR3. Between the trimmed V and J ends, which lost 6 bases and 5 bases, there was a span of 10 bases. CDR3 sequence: CAIRGTEYGYTF. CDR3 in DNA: TGTGCCATCAGGGGGACTGAATATGGCTACACCTTC.

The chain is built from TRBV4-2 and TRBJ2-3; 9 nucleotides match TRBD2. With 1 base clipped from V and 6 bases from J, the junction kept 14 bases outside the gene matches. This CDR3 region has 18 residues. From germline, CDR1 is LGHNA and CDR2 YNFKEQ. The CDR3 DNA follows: TGTGCCAGCAGCCAAGGCTTTTCCGGCGGGGGGGCCATCGATACGCAGTATTTT. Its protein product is CASSQGFSGGGAIDTQYF.

The CDR3 sequence is CASSTNRDFPSYNEQFF. CDR3 DNA sequence: TGCGCCAGCAGCACAAACCGGGACTTTCCTTCCTACAATGAGCAGTTCTTC. The V and J genes are TRBV4-1 and TRBJ2-1; perhaps TRBD2 as D (6 bases). Germline V lookup: CDR1 MGHRA, CDR2 YSYEKL. V gave up 5 bases and J gave up 1 base, with 18 bases separating them. This CDR3 region has 17 residues.